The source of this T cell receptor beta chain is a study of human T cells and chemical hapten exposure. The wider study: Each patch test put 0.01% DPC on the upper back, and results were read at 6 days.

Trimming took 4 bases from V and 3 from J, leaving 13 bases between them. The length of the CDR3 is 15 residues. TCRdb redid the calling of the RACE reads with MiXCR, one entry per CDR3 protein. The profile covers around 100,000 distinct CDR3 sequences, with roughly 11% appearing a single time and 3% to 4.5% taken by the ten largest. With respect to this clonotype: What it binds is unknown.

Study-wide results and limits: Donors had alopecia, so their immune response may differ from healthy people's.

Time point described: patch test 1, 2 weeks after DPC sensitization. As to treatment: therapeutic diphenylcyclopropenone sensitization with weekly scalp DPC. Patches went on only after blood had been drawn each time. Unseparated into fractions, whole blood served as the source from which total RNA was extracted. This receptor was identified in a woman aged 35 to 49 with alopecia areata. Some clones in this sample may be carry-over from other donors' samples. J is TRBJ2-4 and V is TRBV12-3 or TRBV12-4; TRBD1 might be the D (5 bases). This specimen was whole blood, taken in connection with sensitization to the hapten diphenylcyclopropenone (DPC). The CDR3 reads CASSSPRVGKNIQYF. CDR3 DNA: TGTGCCAGCAGTTCCCCCAGGGTGGGCAAAAACATTCAGTACTTC.